The present T cell receptor (beta chain) was sequenced within a study of blood T cell repertoires in COVID-19. Study overall: Collection of acute and convalescent COVID-19 samples took place in the United States, Italy and Spain. PBMCs, B-cell-depleted T cells, or T cells were the source of the cDNA or gDNA that made up the material.

Repertoires were generated with immunoSEQ multiplex PCR, while TCRdb's copy carries only in-frame clones and drops some. The table lists a few hundred thousand clones, around 87% of them singletons. Across about two dozen US areas, participants ranged in age from about 18 to 90 years. Clinical history as reported by participants underpinned cohort assignment. Sequenced input: PBMCs or T cells enriched from blood (not recorded which). The origin of this receptor is a man in his late teens or twenties who had recovered from COVID-19.

The CDR3 bases are TGCGCCAGCAGCTTGGACCACGACAGAAGAAGCGAAGCTTTCTTT. It specifies CASSLDHDRRSEAFF. The chain has TRBV5-1 and TRBJ1-1, with D possibly being TRBD1 (5 bases). The CDR3 covers 15 residues. V was pared by 0 bases and J by 8 bases, with 17 bases between. The germline CDR1 and CDR2 sequences are SGHRS and YFSETQ.